Listed below are T cell receptor beta chains from one sample, sequenced in a study of OX40 agonist ivuxolimab in advanced cancers. Assay used: immunoSEQ multiplex PCR; TCRdb lists only in-frame clones, some missing. The profile shows roughly 7,000 clones, around three quarters of them singletons. Here the sequenced sample was CD4+ or CD8+ T cells sorted from blood, taken in a trial of the OX40 agonist ivuxolimab. The receptors originated from an adult with an advanced solid tumor such as melanoma, head and neck, liver or kidney cancer. Both conserved end residues are part of each CDR3. D genes are given only for firm matches. Part of the rows lack a size; the others show once, few, many or a class for expanded clones.

TRBJ2-1 few TRBV25-1 . CASSPLGQSNEQFF TGTGCCAGCAGTCCCCTCGGGCAGTCCAATGAGCAGTTCTTC
TRBJ1-2 . TRBV6-9 . CASSYGRLYGYTF TGTGCCAGCAGTTACGGGCGGCTTTATGGCTACACCTTC
TRBJ2-6 . TRBV14 . CASSLRESGANVLTF TGTGCCAGCAGCCTACGGGAGTCTGGGGCCAACGTCCTGACTTTC
TRBJ1-5 . TRBV19 . CASSVLRDINQPQHF TGTGCCAGTAGTGTGCTCCGGGACATCAATCAGCCCCAGCATTTT
TRBJ1-5 . TRBV10-2 . CASSRGPGNQPQHF TGCGCCAGCAGCCGGGGGCCCGGCAATCAGCCCCAGCATTTT
TRBJ2-1 . TRBV2 . CASSASLWGNEQFF TGTGCCAGCAGCGCTAGCTTATGGGGCAATGAGCAGTTCTTC
TRBJ2-7 . TRBV6-8 TRBD1 CASSYQGDYEQYF TGTGCCAGCAGTTACCAGGGGGACTACGAGCAGTACTTC
TRBJ2-1 . TRBV27 . CASSPNARSEQFF TGTGCCAGCAGTCCAAACGCACGATCTGAGCAGTTCTTC
TRBJ2-6 . TRBV28 . CASYKGAANVLTF TGTGCCAGCTATAAAGGAGCAGCCAACGTCCTGACTTTC
TRBJ1-5 . TRBV6-5 . CASSALNSNQPQHF TGTGCCAGCAGTGCCTTAAATAGCAATCAGCCCCAGCATTTT
TRBJ1-3 . TRBV19 . CASHSGNTIYF TGTGCCAGTCATTCTGGAAACACCATATATTTT
TRBJ2-3 . TRBV4-3 TRBD1 CASSQVQGFGIDTQYF TGCGCCAGCAGCCAAGTACAGGGGTTTGGTATAGATACGCAGTATTTT
TRBJ1-1 . TRBV7-6 . CASSRTGNTEAFF TGTGCCAGCAGCCGGACGGGAAACACTGAAGCTTTCTTT
TRBJ2-3 . TRBV9 TRBD2 CASSPSGYTDTQYF TGTGCCAGCAGCCCTAGCGGGTACACAGATACGCAGTATTTT
TRBJ2-7 . TRBV9 TRBD1 CASSVRQGSYEQYF TGTGCCAGCAGCGTACGACAGGGTTCCTACGAGCAGTACTTC
TRBJ2-7 . TRBV7-9 TRBD1 CASSLAVGQAYEQYF TGTGCCAGCAGCTTAGCAGTAGGACAGGCCTACGAGCAGTACTTC
TRBJ2-7 . TRBV4-2 TRBD1 CASSQLTGQGVYEQYF TGTGCCAGCAGCCAACTTACGGGACAGGGTGTCTACGAGCAGTACTTC
TRBJ2-1 once TRBV7-2 TRBD2 CASSLGLGPYNEQFF TGTGCCAGCAGCCTGGGACTAGGACCCTACAATGAGCAGTTCTTC
TRBJ2-2 . TRBV27 TRBD1 CASSLLTGRTGELFF TGTGCCAGCAGTCTCCTGACAGGGCGCACCGGGGAGCTGTTTTTT
TRBJ2-3 . TRBV5-6 TRBD2 CASSLVAGETDTQYF TGTGCCAGCAGCTTGGTAGCGGGGGAGACAGATACGCAGTATTTT
TRBJ1-1 few TRBV6-1 . CASRDMVVLITEAFF TGTGCCAGCAGGGATATGGTTGTACTGATCACTGAAGCTTTCTTT
TRBJ2-3 . TRBV5-1 TRBD1 CASSLAGDRVTDTQYF TGCGCCAGCAGCTTGGCTGGCGACAGGGTCACAGATACGCAGTATTTT
TRBJ2-2 . TRBV9 . CASSAPYREGELFF TGTGCCAGCAGCGCCCCTTACAGGGAAGGGGAGCTGTTTTTT
TRBJ2-2 few TRBV2 . CASSRDSHNTGELFF TGTGCCAGCAGTCGGGACTCGCATAACACCGGGGAGCTGTTTTTT
TRBJ2-1 . TRBV28 TRBD2 CASSLLVAGNNEQFF TGTGCCAGCAGCCTTCTGGTAGCGGGGAACAATGAGCAGTTCTTC
TRBJ2-7 . TRBV19 . CASWGISVPMPYEQYF TGTGCCAGTTGGGGTATATCTGTACCTATGCCCTACGAGCAGTACTTC
TRBJ2-1 medium-sized TRBV4-1 TRBD1 CASSGDRGEQFF TGCGCCAGCAGCGGGGACAGGGGAGAGCAGTTCTTC
TRBJ2-7 . TRBV7-6 TRBD1 CASSLGTGKTYEQYF TGTGCCAGCAGCTTAGGGACAGGGAAAACCTACGAGCAGTACTTC
TRBJ1-5 . TRBV28 . CASRDWVNQPQHF TGTGCCAGCAGGGACTGGGTCAATCAGCCCCAGCATTTT
TRBJ2-3 few TRBV5-1 TRBD2 CASSPSAGGPDTQYF TGCGCCAGCAGCCCATCAGCGGGAGGGCCCGATACGCAGTATTTT
TRBJ2-5 . TRBV5-1 . CASRFTLQETQYF TGCGCCAGCAGGTTCACCTTACAAGAGACCCAGTACTTC
TRBJ2-1 . TRBV27 . CASSLSPVNEQFF TGTGCCAGCAGTTTATCTCCGGTCAATGAGCAGTTCTTC
TRBJ1-6 . TRBV27 TRBD1 CASSPGQGNRSPLHF TGTGCCAGCAGTCCCGGACAGGGGAACAGGTCACCCCTCCACTTT
TRBJ1-4 . TRBV13 . CASSLGEKLFF TGTGCCAGCAGCTTAGGTGAAAAACTGTTTTTT
TRBJ2-2 . TRBV19 TRBD2 CASRGLAGNTGELFF TGTGCCAGCCGGGGACTAGCGGGAAACACCGGGGAGCTGTTTTTT
TRBJ2-2 once TRBV6-1 . CASSYVGELFF TGTGCCAGCAGTTACGTCGGGGAGCTGTTTTTT
TRBJ2-2 once TRBV4-3 . CASSSGRINTGELFF TGCGCCAGCAGCTCAGGACGAATTAACACCGGGGAGCTGTTTTTT
TRBJ2-6 . TRBV25-1 . CASSGTVSGANVLTF TGTGCCAGCAGTGGGACGGTCTCTGGGGCCAACGTCCTGACTTTC
TRBJ1-5 medium-sized TRBV6-6 . CASSYNPAGNQPQHF TGTGCCAGCAGTTACAACCCGGCGGGCAATCAGCCCCAGCATTTT
TRBJ1-5 . TRBV6-4 . CATYPHQPQHF TGTGCCACCTACCCCCATCAGCCCCAGCATTTT
TRBJ1-5 few TRBV27 TRBD1 CASGTGGGYSNQPQHF TGTGCCAGCGGAACAGGGGGGGGGTATAGCAATCAGCCCCAGCATTTT
TRBJ2-7 . TRBV5-6 TRBD1 CASSLTGGGQYF TGTGCCAGCAGCTTGACAGGGGGCGGGCAGTACTTC
TRBJ1-2 . TRBV6-5 TRBD1 CASRQGYGYTF TGTGCCAGCAGACAGGGGTATGGCTACACCTTC
TRBJ2-3 . TRBV9 TRBD2 CASSVQLAGGDTQYF TGTGCCAGCAGCGTACAACTAGCGGGAGGAGATACGCAGTATTTT
TRBJ2-7 . TRBV19 TRBD2 CASSVGTSSYEQYF TGTGCCAGTAGTGTGGGGACTAGCAGTTACGAGCAGTACTTC
TRBJ1-6 . TRBV28 . CASSLGPSGSPLHF TGTGCCAGCAGTCTGGGACCCTCCGGATCACCCCTCCACTTT
TRBJ2-3 . TRBV10-3 TRBD2 CAISESSSGRTDTQYF TGTGCCATCAGTGAGTCGAGTAGCGGGAGGACAGATACGCAGTATTTT
TRBJ2-3 . TRBV9 . CASSVGADSTDTQYF TGTGCCAGCAGCGTAGGGGCAGATAGCACAGATACGCAGTATTTT
TRBJ2-7 few TRBV2 . CASTPKGSEGYEQYF TGTGCCAGCACCCCAAAGGGTAGCGAGGGCTACGAGCAGTACTTC
TRBJ2-5 . TRBV18 TRBD1 CASSLTTGAAETQYF TGTGCCAGCTCACTGACGACAGGGGCCGCAGAGACCCAGTACTTC
TRBJ1-3 . TRBV5-1 TRBD1 CASSLNPDRGRLIGNTIYF TGCGCCAGCAGCTTGAACCCGGACAGGGGGCGATTGATTGGAAACACCATATATTTT